Included here is one TCR beta chain sequence, with context. Antigen unknown. Unique molecular identifiers tagged individual cDNA molecules. From the 5' RACE reads, TCRdb called clonotypes with MiXCR, one entry per CDR3 protein. The profile shows fewer than 35,000 distinct CDR3 sequences, roughly 5.7% of them singletons. This sample stems from a study of early T cells in non-severe SARS-CoV-2 infection. Study conclusions and caveats: Anti-spike CD8 specificities were favored by VDJdb matching, whose results missed private and CD4 specificities.

This CDR3 is built from 14 residues. Trimming left V 8 bases short and J 2 bases short, with 16 bases between. Germline V gene lookup returns CDR1 MDHEN and CDR2 SYDVKM. The origin of this receptor is an adult who was a healthcare worker with PCR-confirmed SARS-CoV-2 infection or an uninfected control (not recorded which). The chain couples TRBV28 to TRBJ2-7, with TRBD1 as a possible D gene (5 bases). The sequencing input was whole blood. The CDR3 protein is CASVAGDRAYEQYF. The CDR3 nucleotides are TGTGCCAGCGTGGCCGGCGACAGAGCCTACGAGCAGTACTTC.